Below, 22 T cell receptor beta chains from the same sample are listed, as sequenced in a study of cytomegalovirus exposure and HLA in healthy donors. The primer mix had 60 Vbeta and 13 Jbeta primers. The assay was immunoSEQ multiplex PCR, and TCRdb's table has in-frame clones only and misses some. This table has 95,000 to 100,000 clones, more than 80% appearing once. Specimen: PBMCs. Receptor source: a young man in good health and CMV-seronegative.

The V gene is TRBV18, the J gene TRBJ1-6; D might be TRBD1 (6 bases). This CDR3 spans 16 amino acids. Trimming removed 3 bases at V and 5 bases at J, with 14 bases between. CDR1 and CDR2 (germline): KGHSH, LQKENI. The CDR3 loop reads CASSPIWAGDNSPLHF. The CDR3 DNA reads TGTGCCAGCTCACCGATCTGGGCAGGGGATAATTCACCCCTCCACTTT.

In its sample, this clone was seen a few times. The CDR3 here is CASRGTDGRAEAFF. In nucleotides, the CDR3 is TGTGCCAGCAGAGGGACAGATGGTAGGGCTGAAGCTTTCTTT. This chain joins TRBV2 and TRBJ1-1, with 7 bases that match TRBD1. Germline assignment: CDR1 SNHLY and CDR2 FYNNEI. Losses at the gene ends were 6 bases for V and 6 bases for J; bases not matched to a gene: 10. There are 14 residues in the CDR3.

The V gene is TRBV9, the J gene TRBJ2-1; 9 bases agree with TRBD2. The CDR3 length is 19 residues. Germline values: CDR1 SGDLS, CDR2 YYNGEE. The V segment lost 0 bases and the J segment 4 bases; nucleotides outside the gene matches: 14. CDR3 protein: CASSVDPPLAGLGYNEQFF. CDR3 in DNA: TGTGCCAGCAGCGTAGATCCCCCCCTAGCGGGATTGGGGTACAATGAGCAGTTCTTC.

V gene TRBV13 combines with J gene TRBJ2-7; 9 bases align to TRBD2. Germline CDR1 reads PRHDT; CDR2 reads FYEKMQ (reference sequence). V was pared by 0 bases and J by 1 base, with 1 base of the junction left unmatched. The CDR3 has 15 amino acids. Written as DNA, the CDR3 is TGTGCCAGCAGCTTAGGAGCGGGAGGTTCCTACGAGCAGTACTTC. This codes for CASSLGAGGSYEQYF.

The V and J genes are TRBV12-5 and TRBJ2-1, with D possibly TRBD1 on 6 matching bases. This CDR3 is 14 amino acids long. V lost 5 bases, J lost 3 bases, and 11 bases lay in between. From germline, CDR1 is LGHNT and CDR2 FRNRAP. This CDR3 is CASGPGTSYNEQFF. The DNA of the CDR3 is TGTGCTAGTGGTCCCGGGACAAGCTACAATGAGCAGTTCTTC.

The rearrangement links TRBV7-9 to TRBJ1-1; TRBD1 is a possible D gene (6 bases). V shed 5 bases and J shed 11 bases, with 15 bases lying between them. In germline, CDR1 is SEHNR, CDR2 FQNEAQ (reference sequence). The CDR3 contains 12 residues. DNA of the CDR3: TGTGCCAGCAGCAGACGGACAGTCGGCGCTTTCTTT. Protein product: CASSRRTVGAFF.

V and J are TRBV18 and TRBJ1-6, with 12 nucleotides matching TRBD1. V gave up 4 bases and J gave up 5 bases; unmatched junction bases: 6. The CDR3 consists of 17 residues. Germline lookup yields CDR1 KGHSH and CDR2 LQKENI. DNA for the CDR3: TGTGCCAGCTCACTCGGGACAGGGGGCTCTCATAATTCACCCCTCCACTTT. Its protein product is CASSLGTGGSHNSPLHF.

The V and J genes are TRBV5-1 and TRBJ1-4, with a tentative D call TRBD1 (6 bases). This CDR3 spans 15 amino acids. CDR1 SGHRS and CDR2 YFSETQ come from the germline V gene. The ends were cut back, 0 bases at V and 8 bases at J, with 14 bases in the middle. CDR3 sequence: CASSLAAGGQEKLFF. The CDR3 coding sequence is TGCGCCAGCAGCTTGGCGGCGGGGGGGCAAGAAAAACTGTTTTTT.

This chain connects TRBV4-1 to TRBJ2-7; D perhaps matches TRBD2 (7 bases). CDR1 and CDR2 from the germline V gene are MGHRA and YSYEKL. V was clipped by 0 bases and J by 6 bases, with 15 bases between them. The CDR3 consists of 15 residues. CDR3: CASSQELQGGGEQYF. The CDR3, as DNA: TGCGCCAGCAGCCAAGAGTTACAGGGAGGGGGCGAGCAGTACTTC.

This clone was counted a few times. J is TRBJ1-1 and V is TRBV7-2; D possibly corresponds to TRBD1 (5 bases). Per the germline V gene, CDR1 is SGHTA and CDR2 is FQGNSA. The CDR3 loop spans 13 amino acids. Trimming removed 4 bases from V and 1 base from J, with 7 bases in between. CDR3 coding DNA: TGTGCCAGCAGCTACGGACAGAACACTGAAGCTTTCTTT. This codes for CASSYGQNTEAFF.

The J gene is TRBJ2-2, the V gene TRBV2; unclear D gene. The germline V gene encodes CDR1 SNHLY and CDR2 FYNNEI. V was pared by 2 bases and J by 7 bases, with 11 bases between. The CDR3 has 14 residues. The CDR3 loop is CASSEILTGGELFF. The CDR3, as DNA: TGTGCCAGCAGTGAAATATTGACGGGCGGGGAGCTGTTTTTT.

The chain employs TRBV5-4 and TRBJ2-5, with a possible D match to TRBD1 (7 bases). TRBJ2-7 matches the DNA end more closely, so the J call is doubtful. The CDR3 covers 15 residues. Per the germline V gene, CDR1 is SGHNT and CDR2 is YYREEE (reference sequence). The CDR3 sequence is CASSPGGQSSYEQYF. The CDR3 DNA reads TGTGCCAGCAGCCCCGGGGGACAGAGCTCCTACGAGCAGTACTTC.

This rearrangement joins TRBV7-9 to TRBJ1-1; 7 positions agree with TRBD1. This CDR3 is 14 amino acids long. J lost 0 bases, V lost 5 bases, and 3 bases had no gene match. CDR1 and CDR2 (germline): SEHNR, FQNEAQ (reference sequence). The CDR3 DNA sequence: TGTGCCAGCAGCCCGGGACAGATGAACACTGAAGCTTTCTTT. Protein product: CASSPGQMNTEAFF.

The rearrangement links TRBV10-2 to TRBJ2-3; 10 bases align to TRBD1. This CDR3 region has 14 residues. Trimming removed 9 bases from V and 5 bases from J; junction bases left unmatched: 8. Germline V gene lookup returns CDR1 WSHSY and CDR2 SAAADI. The CDR3 spells CASSTGGEGDTQYF. CDR3 coding DNA: TGCGCCAGTTCGACAGGGGGCGAAGGAGATACGCAGTATTTT.

The chain carries TRBV11-2 and TRBJ2-7; 8 bases agree with TRBD1. The germline V gene encodes CDR1 SGHAT and CDR2 FQNNGV. The CDR3 consists of 14 residues. V gave up 3 bases and J gave up 3 bases; unmatched junction bases: 4. Written as DNA, the CDR3 is TGTGCCAGCAGCTTGAGCAGGGGGCACTACGAGCAGTACTTC. Translation gives CASSLSRGHYEQYF.

The rearrangement joins TRBV4-2 to TRBJ2-5; D perhaps matches TRBD2 (6 bases). Deletions cut 1 base from V and 4 bases from J, with 16 bases between. The germline CDR1 and CDR2 sequences are LGHNA and YNFKEQ. This CDR3 contains 16 residues. This chain's CDR3 is CASSQVWGSGVETQYF. The CDR3 region has the DNA TGTGCCAGCAGCCAAGTATGGGGTAGCGGAGTAGAGACCCAGTACTTC.

The rearrangement links TRBV30 to TRBJ2-7; unclear D gene. V gave up 2 bases and J gave up 4 bases, with 6 bases separating them. The CDR3 is made up of 11 amino acids. Germline V gene data show CDR1 as GTSNPN and CDR2 as SVGIG (reference sequence). The DNA of the CDR3 is TGTGCCTGGAGTCCACAATACGAGCAGTACTTC. This gives the protein CAWSPQYEQYF.

The rearrangement joins TRBV2 to TRBJ2-2; 12 bases agree with TRBD2. The length of the CDR3 is 21 residues. CDR1 and CDR2 (germline): SNHLY, FYNNEI. Losses at the gene ends were 8 bases for V and 0 bases for J; bases not matched to a gene: 19. The CDR3, as DNA: TGTGCCAGCTTGAGGAGGCTAGCGGGGGGGCTTTCCCCCTCGAACACCGGGGAGCTGTTTTTT. This sequence encodes CASLRRLAGGLSPSNTGELFF.

The rearrangement joins TRBV7-6 to TRBJ2-7; the match to TRBD1 covers 7 bases. The V and J ends lost 4 bases and 4 bases, in that order; junction bases with no gene match: 1. CDR1 SGHVS and CDR2 FNYEAQ come from the germline V gene. The CDR3 contains 12 residues. The CDR3 is CASSSTGYEQYF. Written as DNA, the CDR3 is TGTGCCAGCAGCTCGACAGGGTACGAGCAGTACTTC.

The chain is built from TRBV7-9 and TRBJ1-2; D ambiguous. Looked up from germline, CDR1 is SEHNR and CDR2 is FQNEAQ (reference sequence). The CDR3 length is 14 residues. V was clipped by 1 base and J by 4 bases, with 10 bases between them. CDR3 bases: TGTGCCAGCAGCTTAGGAACGGGTGGCTATGGCTACACCTTC. Its protein is CASSLGTGGYGYTF. Looking up the rest from reference TRBV7-9 and TRBJ1-2 gives the full variable domain: DTGVSQNPRHKITKRGQNVTFRCDPISEHNRLYWYRQTLGQGPEFLTYFQNEAQLEKSRLLSDRFSAERPKGSFSTLEIQRTEQGDSAMYLCASSLGTGGYGYTFGSGTRLTVV.

This chain uses TRBV6-5 with TRBJ2-1; 7 bases agree with TRBD2. V lost 4 bases, J lost 1 base, and 7 bases stayed unmatched. This CDR3 has 16 amino acids. The germline CDR1 and CDR2 sequences are MNHEY and SVGAGI. CDR3 sequence: CASSSPGGRSYNEQFF. The CDR3 coding sequence is TGTGCCAGCAGTTCCCCCGGGGGGAGGTCCTACAATGAGCAGTTCTTC.

A remark on this clone: An end of the junction does not agree with germline; a read error may underlie this. The identical CDR3 is also encoded by other nucleotide sequences in the sample. The chain uses TRBV6-1 and TRBJ1-6; D is unresolved. This CDR3 comprises 15 residues. CDR1 MNHNS and CDR2 SASEGT come from the germline V gene. Here the CDR3 reads CASSVASSYNSPLHF. The CDR3 nucleotides read TGTGCCAGCAGTGTAGCGAGCTCCTATAATTCCCCCCTCCACTTT.